This T cell receptor (beta chain) came from a study of graft-versus-host responses after intestinal transplantation. Study context: All recipients were given anti-thymocyte globulin induction, and tacrolimus and steroids were then administered for roughly three years.

The protocol was immunoSEQ multiplex PCR, while the TCRdb copy is restricted to in-frame clones and leaves out a portion. The sample holds 40,000 to 55,000 clones; 91% are singletons and the top ten take approximately 4.4%. The CDR3 runs to 15 residues. Germline CDR1 MDHEN, CDR2 SYDVKM. The V and J ends lost 7 bases and 2 bases, in that order; junction bases with no gene match: 9. In regard to this clone: Its antigen is not identified.

Study-level points and caveats: With peak circulating GvH clone levels came an association with early post-transplant HvG declines.

The clonotype was recovered from a human patient who received an intestinal transplant, so some T cells may come from the graft donor. The V call is TRBV28, the J call TRBJ2-7; 9 bases match TRBD2. Sequenced here: PBMCs, sampled 524 days after transplant. The CDR3 reads CASTLSGRLAYEQYF. The CDR3 nucleotides read TGTGCCAGCACCCTTAGCGGGAGACTGGCCTACGAGCAGTACTTC.